The clone carrying this T cell receptor beta chain came up many times. The antigen is unknown. Amplified TCR beta CDR3 regions derived from RNA transcripts. Primed by the HTBI set, a first-round RT-PCR was run on the TCR CDR3. TCRdb re-derived calls from the multiplex PCR reads in MiXCR, one entry per CDR3 protein. The top ten hold 4% to 5.5% of the sample, which has hundreds of thousands of distinct CDR3 sequences, around 15% seen once. These data come from a study of T cells in Graves' hyperthyroidism and ophthalmopathy. Study-wide findings and caveats: Separation of ophthalmopathy from stable hyperthyroidism was achieved by a 13 V-J model. Blood samples included most of the expanded thyroid clonotypes exceeding 0.001.

There are 15 residues in the CDR3. V was cut by 4 bases and J by 0 bases, with 10 bases left in between. CDR1 and CDR2 from the germline V gene are SGHTA and FQGNSA. The sequence came from a woman aged 40-49 years with Graves' ophthalmopathy. The chain has TRBV7-2 and TRBJ1-3; D gene ambiguous. The sequencing input was blood. This CDR3 is CASSSVPHSGNTIYF. CDR3 DNA: TGTGCCAGCAGCTCAGTCCCACACTCTGGAAACACCATATATTTT.